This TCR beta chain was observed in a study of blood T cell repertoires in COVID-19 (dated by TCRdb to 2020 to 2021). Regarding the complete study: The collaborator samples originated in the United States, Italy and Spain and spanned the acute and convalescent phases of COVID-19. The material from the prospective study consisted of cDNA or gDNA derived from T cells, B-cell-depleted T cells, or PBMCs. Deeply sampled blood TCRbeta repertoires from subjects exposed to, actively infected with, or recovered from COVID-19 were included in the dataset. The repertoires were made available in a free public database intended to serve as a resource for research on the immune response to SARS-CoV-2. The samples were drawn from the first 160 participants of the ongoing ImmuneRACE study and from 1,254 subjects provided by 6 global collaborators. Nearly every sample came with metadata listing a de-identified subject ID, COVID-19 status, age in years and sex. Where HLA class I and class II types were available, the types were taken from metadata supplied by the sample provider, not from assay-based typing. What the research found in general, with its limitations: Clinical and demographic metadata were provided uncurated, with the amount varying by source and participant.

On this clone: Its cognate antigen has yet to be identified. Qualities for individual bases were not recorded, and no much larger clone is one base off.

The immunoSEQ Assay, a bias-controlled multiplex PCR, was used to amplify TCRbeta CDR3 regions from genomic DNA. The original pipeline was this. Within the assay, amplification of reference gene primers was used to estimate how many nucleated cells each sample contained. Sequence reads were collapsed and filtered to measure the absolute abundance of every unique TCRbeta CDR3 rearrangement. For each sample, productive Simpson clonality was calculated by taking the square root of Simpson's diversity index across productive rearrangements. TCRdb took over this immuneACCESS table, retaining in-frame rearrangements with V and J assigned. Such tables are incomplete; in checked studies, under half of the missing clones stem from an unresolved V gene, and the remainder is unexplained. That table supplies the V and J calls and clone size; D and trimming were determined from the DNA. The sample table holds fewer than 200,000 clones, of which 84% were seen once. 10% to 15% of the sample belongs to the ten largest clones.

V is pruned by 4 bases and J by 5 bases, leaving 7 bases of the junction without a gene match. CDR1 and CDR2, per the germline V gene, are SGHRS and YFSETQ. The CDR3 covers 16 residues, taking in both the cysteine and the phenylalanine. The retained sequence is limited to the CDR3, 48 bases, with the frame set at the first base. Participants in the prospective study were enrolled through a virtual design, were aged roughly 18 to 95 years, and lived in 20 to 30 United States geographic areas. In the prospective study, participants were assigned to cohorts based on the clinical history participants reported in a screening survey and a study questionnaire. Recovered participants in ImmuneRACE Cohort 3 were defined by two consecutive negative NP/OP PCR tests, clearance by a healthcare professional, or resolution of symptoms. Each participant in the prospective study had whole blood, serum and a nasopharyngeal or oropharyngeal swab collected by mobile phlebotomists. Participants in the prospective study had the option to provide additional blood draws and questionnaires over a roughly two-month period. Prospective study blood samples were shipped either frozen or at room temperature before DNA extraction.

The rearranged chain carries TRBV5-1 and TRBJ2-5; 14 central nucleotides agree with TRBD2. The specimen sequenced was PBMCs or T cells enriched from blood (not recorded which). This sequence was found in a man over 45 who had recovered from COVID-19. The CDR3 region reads CASSIGTSGGRETQYF. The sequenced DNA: TGCGCCAGCAGCATCGGGACTAGCGGGGGTCGGGAGACCCAGTACTTC.